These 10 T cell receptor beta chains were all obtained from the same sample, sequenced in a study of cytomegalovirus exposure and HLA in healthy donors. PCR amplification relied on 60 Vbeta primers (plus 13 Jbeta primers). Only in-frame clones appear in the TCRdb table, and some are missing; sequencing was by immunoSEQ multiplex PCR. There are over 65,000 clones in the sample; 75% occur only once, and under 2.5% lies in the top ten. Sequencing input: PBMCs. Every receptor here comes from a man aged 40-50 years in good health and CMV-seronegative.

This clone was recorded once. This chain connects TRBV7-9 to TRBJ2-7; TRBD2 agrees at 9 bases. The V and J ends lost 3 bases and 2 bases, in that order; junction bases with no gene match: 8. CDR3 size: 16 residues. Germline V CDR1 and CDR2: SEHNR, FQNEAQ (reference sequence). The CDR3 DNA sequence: TGTGCCAGCAGCTTCGTTTCGGGACTAGCCACCTACGAGCAGTACTTC. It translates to CASSFVSGLATYEQYF.

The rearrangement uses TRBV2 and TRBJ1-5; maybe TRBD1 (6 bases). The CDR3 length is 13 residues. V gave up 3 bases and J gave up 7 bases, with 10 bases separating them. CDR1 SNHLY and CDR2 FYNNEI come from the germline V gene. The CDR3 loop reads CASSDRGKQPQHF. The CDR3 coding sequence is TGTGCCAGCAGTGATAGGGGGAAACAGCCCCAGCATTTT.

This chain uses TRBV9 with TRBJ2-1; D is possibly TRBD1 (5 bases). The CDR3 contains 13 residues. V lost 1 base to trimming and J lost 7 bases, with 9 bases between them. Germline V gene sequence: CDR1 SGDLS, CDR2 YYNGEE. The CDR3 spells CASSVSRANEQFF. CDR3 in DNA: TGTGCCAGCAGCGTAAGCAGGGCTAATGAGCAGTTCTTC. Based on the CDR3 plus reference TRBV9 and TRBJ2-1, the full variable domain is DSGVTQTPKHLITATGQRVTLRCSPRSGDLSVYWYQQSLDQGLQFLIQYYNGEERAKGNILERFSAQQFPDLHSELNLSSLELGDSALYFCASSVSRANEQFFGPGTRLTVL.

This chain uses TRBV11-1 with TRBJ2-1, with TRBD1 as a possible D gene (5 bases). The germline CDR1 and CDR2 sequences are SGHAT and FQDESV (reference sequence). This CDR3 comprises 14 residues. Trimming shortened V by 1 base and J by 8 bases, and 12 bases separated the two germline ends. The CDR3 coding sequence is TGTGCCAGCAGCTTAGAGCAGCAGGGCGATGAGCAGTTCTTC. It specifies CASSLEQQGDEQFF.

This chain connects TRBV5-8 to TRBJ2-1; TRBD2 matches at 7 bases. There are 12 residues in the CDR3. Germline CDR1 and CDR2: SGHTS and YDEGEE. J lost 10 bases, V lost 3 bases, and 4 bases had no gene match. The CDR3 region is CASSSGLIEQFF. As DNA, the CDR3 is TGTGCCAGCAGCTCGGGACTAATCGAGCAGTTCTTC.

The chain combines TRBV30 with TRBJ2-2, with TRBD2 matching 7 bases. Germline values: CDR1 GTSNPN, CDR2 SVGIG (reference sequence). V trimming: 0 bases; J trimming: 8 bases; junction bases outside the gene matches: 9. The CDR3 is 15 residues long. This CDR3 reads CAWSVYASGYGELFF. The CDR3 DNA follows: TGTGCCTGGAGTGTATATGCTAGCGGTTATGGGGAGCTGTTTTTT.

The CDR3: CASSRREGVDTEAFF. In DNA form, the CDR3 reads TGTGCCAGCAGTAGAAGGGAAGGGGTGGATACTGAAGCTTTCTTT. V usage is TRBV28 and J usage is TRBJ1-1; D may be TRBD1 (5 bases). This CDR3 is built from 15 residues. Germline V lookup: CDR1 MDHEN, CDR2 SYDVKM. V was pared by 5 bases and J by 5 bases, with 18 bases between.

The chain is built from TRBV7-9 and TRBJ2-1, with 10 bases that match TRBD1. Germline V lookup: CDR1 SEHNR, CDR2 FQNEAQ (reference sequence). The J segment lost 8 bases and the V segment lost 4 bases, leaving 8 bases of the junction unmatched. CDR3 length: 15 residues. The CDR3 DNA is TGTGCCAGCAGCTCTCCGGGACAGGGGCTGTATGAGCAGTTCTTC. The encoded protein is CASSSPGQGLYEQFF. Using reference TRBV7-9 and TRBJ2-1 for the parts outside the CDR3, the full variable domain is DTGVSQNPRHKITKRGQNVTFRCDPISEHNRLYWYRQTLGQGPEFLTYFQNEAQLEKSRLLSDRFSAERPKGSFSTLEIQRTEQGDSAMYLCASSSPGQGLYEQFFGPGTRLTVL.

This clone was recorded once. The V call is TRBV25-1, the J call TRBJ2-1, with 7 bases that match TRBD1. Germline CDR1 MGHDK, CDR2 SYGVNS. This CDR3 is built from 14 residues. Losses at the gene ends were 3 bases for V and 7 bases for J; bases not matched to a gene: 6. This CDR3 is CASSERGQTNEQFF. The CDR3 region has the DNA TGTGCCAGCAGTGAGAGGGGACAGACTAATGAGCAGTTCTTC.

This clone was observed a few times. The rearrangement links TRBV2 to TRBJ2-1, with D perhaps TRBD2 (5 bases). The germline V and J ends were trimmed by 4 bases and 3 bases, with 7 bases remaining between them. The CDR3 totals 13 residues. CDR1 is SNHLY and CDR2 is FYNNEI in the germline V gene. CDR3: CASSGESYNEQFF. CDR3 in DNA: TGTGCCAGCAGTGGGGAGAGCTACAATGAGCAGTTCTTC.